The text below deals with one T cell receptor beta chain. The trim removed 2 bases at V and 3 bases at J, leaving 7 bases unmatched. This CDR3 contains 14 residues. CDR1 and CDR2 from the germline V gene are GTSNPN and SVGIG (reference sequence). This entry is derived from a study of control samples from healthy donors and cancer patients. The table came from immunoSEQ multiplex PCR; TCRdb's copy has only in-frame clones and leaves some out. The sample includes more than 150,000 clones, 90% to 95% of them seen just once. The gene calls are TRBV30 and TRBJ2-7; 7 bases match TRBD1. Sequencing was carried out using blood. The clonotype was recovered from a young man in good health. In DNA form, the CDR3 reads TGTGCCTGGAGTTGGGACAGATCTTACTACGAGCAGTACTTC. Encoded protein: CAWSWDRSYYEQYF.